The 18 T cell receptor beta chains below all came from one sample that was sequenced in a study of regulatory T cells in long-lasting Graves disease. The sample's time point: newly diagnosed GD, antithyroid drugs for less than 3 months. Researchers made the TCR library from RNA that was extracted from PBMCs. HTBI primers from iRepertoire and Arm-PCR of CDR3 regions yielded the TCR beta libraries. TCRdb re-called the multiplex PCR reads through MiXCR, storing one row per CDR3 protein. Of about 530,000 distinct CDR3 sequences in the sample, roughly a sixth were seen once. A further study also used this sample, focusing on T cells in Graves' hyperthyroidism and ophthalmopathy.

Sequences were derived from peripheral blood mononuclear cells (PBMCs), sampled at new diagnosis, from a patient treated with antithyroid drugs. These receptors were taken from a woman aged 35-65 years with Graves disease.

There are many counts of this clonotype. This chain connects TRBV12-3 or TRBV12-4 to TRBJ1-6; no firm D call. The germline V and J ends were trimmed by 5 bases and 5 bases, with 4 bases remaining between them. The CDR3 runs 12 residues. CDR3 residues: CASSRDNSPLHF. CDR3 nucleotide sequence: TGTGCCAGCAGTCGGGATAATTCACCCCTCCACTTT.

About this clonotype itself: A read error may account for a junction end that differs from germline. The genes are TRBV15 and TRBJ2-3, with a tentative D call TRBD1 (5 bases). CDR1 and CDR2 from the germline V gene are LNHNV and YYDKDF (reference sequence). CDR3 length: 13 amino acids. This CDR3 reads CASGRWGTDTQYF. DNA of the CDR3: TGTGCCTCAGGCAGGTGGGGCACTGATACGCAGTATTTT.

This chain joins TRBV4-1 and TRBJ2-1, with D unclear. CDR3 length equals 14 residues. The V gene lost 0 bases and the J gene lost 9 bases, with 12 bases spanning the gap. CDR1 and CDR2 from the germline V gene are MGHRA and YSYEKL. The CDR3 loop is CASSQESYFGEQFF. CDR3 bases: TGCGCCAGCAGCCAAGAAAGTTATTTCGGTGAGCAGTTCTTC.

In this sample, this clonotype turned up a few times. The V call is TRBV11-3, the J call TRBJ1-2; possibly TRBD1 for D (5 bases). V lost 6 bases, J lost 8 bases, and 13 bases lay in between. The length of the CDR3 is 12 residues. CDR1 and CDR2 from the germline V gene are SGHNT and YENEEA. The CDR3 DNA reads as TGTGCCAGCAGTAAGGGGCCGCCAGGCTACACCTTC. It is translated as CASSKGPPGYTF. Full variable domain (outside the CDR3, taken from reference TRBV11-3 and TRBJ1-2): EAGVVQSPRYKIIEKKQPVAFWCNPISGHNTLYWYLQNLGQGPELLIRYENEEAVDDSQLPKDRFSAERLKGVDSTLKIQPAELGDSAVYLCASSKGPPGYTFGSGTRLTVV.

This clonotype was detected many times. The rearrangement joins TRBV20-1 to TRBJ2-1; 7 nucleotides align to TRBD2. The CDR3 covers 13 residues. The ends lost 6 bases at V and 7 bases at J; junction bases unmatched: 9. Germline V gene sequence: CDR1 DFQATT, CDR2 SNEGSKA (reference sequence). Here the CDR3 DNA reads TGCAGTGCCCCTAGGGTGGGGGGGAATGAGCAGTTCTTC. Protein sequence: CSAPRVGGNEQFF.

The chain's CDR3 is CASSPLRGGVSTGELFF. CDR3 bases: TGTGCCAGCAGCCCGCTAAGGGGGGGGGTCTCCACCGGGGAGCTGTTTTTT. V and J are TRBV12-3 or TRBV12-4 and TRBJ2-2, with a weak D call TRBD2 (7 bases). This CDR3 spans 17 amino acids. V lost 6 bases to trimming and J lost 4 bases, with 21 bases between them.

The table lists this clonotype with a count of one. The chain combines TRBV12-3 or TRBV12-4 with TRBJ1-5; TRBD1 might be the D (6 bases). This CDR3 contains 12 residues. The V gene lost 6 bases and the J gene lost 9 bases, with 12 bases spanning the gap. CDR3 loop: CASSKPGAPQHF. The CDR3 region has the DNA TGTGCCAGCAGCAAACCGGGGGCGCCCCAGCATTTT.

The chain has TRBV12-3 or TRBV12-4 and TRBJ2-1, with no clear D. The V end was cut by 2 bases, the J end by 0 bases, with 8 bases between. The CDR3 spans 15 residues. The CDR3 here is CASSLRTASYNEQFF. The CDR3 DNA reads TGTGCCAGCAGTTTACGGACGGCCTCCTACAATGAGCAGTTCTTC.

In its sample, this clonotype was seen many times. The chain couples TRBV7-2 to TRBJ1-5; D not certain. V was trimmed by 2 bases and J by 5 bases, leaving 7 bases between them. The CDR3 length is 13 residues. Per germline, CDR1 SGHTA and CDR2 FQGNSA. In nucleotides, the CDR3 is TGTGCCAGCAGCTTACTGGCTGATCAGCCCCAGCATTTT. As protein: CASSLLADQPQHF.

In its sample, this clonotype was seen once. This chain joins TRBV2 and TRBJ2-2; D remains unclear. CDR1 and CDR2 (germline): SNHLY, FYNNEI. Deletions cut 2 bases from V and 6 bases from J, with 4 bases between. The CDR3 contains 12 residues. CDR3 DNA: TGTGCCAGCAGTGAACGCTCCGGGGAGCTGTTTTTT. Its translation: CASSERSGELFF.

This clonotype was seen many times. This chain links TRBV7-9 with TRBJ2-5; 7 bases are a match to TRBD1. Germline loops: CDR1 SEHNR, CDR2 FQNEAQ (reference sequence). V lost 3 bases and J lost 2; bases outside the gene matches: 6. The CDR3 contains 15 residues. CDR3 sequence reads: CASSLRTGQQETQYF. For the CDR3, the DNA is TGTGCCAGCAGCTTGAGGACGGGACAGCAAGAGACCCAGTACTTC.

The rearrangement uses TRBV11-2 and TRBJ2-1; tentatively, D is TRBD2 (5 bases). Per germline, CDR1 SGHAT and CDR2 FQNNGV. V gave up 5 bases and J gave up 6 bases, with 17 bases separating them. This CDR3 has 15 amino acids. Here the CDR3 DNA reads TGTGCCAGCAGCCCCTACGGGATCCATCTCAATGAGCAGTTCTTC. This gives the protein CASSPYGIHLNEQFF. Full variable domain (remainder filled in from reference TRBV11-2 and TRBJ2-1): EAGVAQSPRYKIIEKRQSVAFWCNPISGHATLYWYQQILGQGPKLLIQFQNNGVVDDSQLPKDRFSAERLKGVDSTLKIQPAKLEDSAVYLCASSPYGIHLNEQFFGPGTRLTVL.

This clonotype was found many times. DNA of the CDR3: TGTGCCAGCAGAGGAGGTGACAGGGTCACTGAAGCTTTCTTT. This codes for CASRGGDRVTEAFF. The chain uses TRBV28 and TRBJ1-1; 7 positions match TRBD1. The CDR3 loop spans 14 amino acids. V gave up 6 bases and J gave up 4 bases; unmatched junction bases: 8. Germline values: CDR1 MDHEN, CDR2 SYDVKM.

The V gene is TRBV20-1, the J gene TRBJ1-3; possibly TRBD1 for D (5 bases). CDR3 length: 14 amino acids. Looked up from germline, CDR1 is DFQATT and CDR2 is SNEGSKA (reference sequence). The ends were cut back, 0 bases at V and 2 bases at J, with 8 bases in the middle. CDR3 nucleotides: TGCAGTGCTAGAGAGGGGGGTACTGGAAACACCATATATTTT. Translated: CSAREGGTGNTIYF.

This clonotype was seen at least ten times. Its ends do not fully match the called genes, so a read error is possible. This chain uses TRBV7-7 with TRBJ1-1; D is undetermined. Germline loops: CDR1 SSHAT, CDR2 FNYEAQ (reference sequence). The CDR3 sequence is 14 residues long. Written as DNA, the CDR3 is TGTGCTAGCAGCGGATTGAGGGCCGACACTGAAGCTTTCTTT. This sequence encodes CASSGLRADTEAFF.

In its sample, this clonotype was seen a few times. V is TRBV4-1 and J is TRBJ2-1, with D maybe TRBD2 (6 bases). Deletions cut 2 bases from V and 0 bases from J, with 11 bases between. Germline assignment: CDR1 MGHRA and CDR2 YSYEKL. This CDR3 spans 16 amino acids. The CDR3 DNA reads TGCGCCAGCAGCCAAAGAACGGGGGTCTCCTACAATGAGCAGTTCTTC. It translates to CASSQRTGVSYNEQFF.

The rearrangement uses TRBV6-7 and TRBJ2-7; D is ambiguous. TRBV6-7 is sorted into the ORF group, with uncertain function. The CDR3 has 8 amino acids. Trimming left V 10 bases short and J 2 bases short, with 0 bases between. The chain's CDR3 is CATYEQYF. The CDR3 DNA follows: TGTGCCACCTACGAGCAGTACTTC.

At least ten counts were recorded for this clonotype. The rearrangement links TRBV12-3 or TRBV12-4 to TRBJ1-1, with TRBD1 matching over 8 bases. With V trimmed by 1 base and J by 11 bases, 9 bases remained unmatched. This CDR3 is built from 14 residues. CDR3 residues: CASSLGTGFSRAFF. CDR3 nucleotide sequence: TGTGCCAGCAGTTTAGGGACAGGGTTTTCCCGGGCTTTCTTT.